This T cell receptor beta chain comes out of a study of blood T cell repertoires in COVID-19. At the level of the study: The samples span acute and convalescent COVID-19 from the United States, Italy and Spain.

The CDR3 has 13 amino acids. Germline CDR1 MNHEY, CDR2 SMNVEV (reference sequence). V dropped 6 bases and J dropped 4 bases, with 9 bases sitting between them. In the authors' workflow: Reference gene primers were amplified, and this amplification served to estimate nucleated cell counts. Profiling relied on immunoSEQ multiplex PCR, and the TCRdb table lists in-frame clones only, not all of them. V, J and clone size are those of that table, while D and trimming were read from the DNA. Found here are approximately 160,000 clones, around 80% of them singletons; the top ten hold roughly 9.1%. The V call is TRBV27, the J call TRBJ1-4; tentatively, D is TRBD1 (5 bases). The receptor's source is an elderly woman with active or convalescent COVID-19. Source material: peripheral blood. CDR3 protein: CASRTVSNEKLFF. The CDR3 coding sequence is TGTGCCAGCAGGACAGTGAGTAATGAAAAACTGTTTTTT.